The 12 T cell receptor beta chains presented below share a single source sample, sequenced in a study of cytomegalovirus exposure and HLA in healthy donors. PCR used 60 Vbeta primers and 13 Jbeta primers. Profiling relied on immunoSEQ multiplex PCR, and the TCRdb table lists in-frame clones only, not all of them. The sample records 150,000 to 200,000 clones, over 70% being singletons. The specimen was PBMCs. All receptors derive from a male donor in good health and CMV-seronegative.

The chain recombines TRBV2 with TRBJ1-5; D not certain. Trimming took off 6 bases at V and 1 base at J, with 10 bases between the two ends. The CDR3 length is 14 residues. CDR1 and CDR2 from the germline V gene are SNHLY and FYNNEI. CDR3 sequence: CASRPGLSNQPQHF. The CDR3, as DNA: TGTGCCAGCAGACCTGGACTGAGCAATCAGCCCCAGCATTTT.

This clone turned up a few times. The rearrangement uses TRBV11-2 and TRBJ2-3, with TRBD2 identical over 8 bases. With 4 bases clipped from V and 11 bases from J, the junction kept 11 bases outside the gene matches. The CDR3 totals 14 residues. From germline, CDR1 is SGHAT and CDR2 FQNNGV. The CDR3 DNA sequence: TGTGCCAGCAGCTCGGCCCGGACTAGCAGTGGGCAGTATTTT. This encodes CASSSARTSSGQYF.

The rearrangement joins TRBV5-1 to TRBJ2-5, with 7 positions matching TRBD1. The end of the DNA aligns better with TRBJ2-7, so the J call may be wrong. The CDR3 has 14 residues. Germline V lookup: CDR1 SGHRS, CDR2 YFSETQ. CDR3 residues: CASSPGQEAYEQYF. DNA for the CDR3: TGCGCCAGCAGCCCCGGACAGGAGGCGTACGAGCAGTACTTC.

The chain recombines TRBV5-1 with TRBJ2-5; D ambiguous. CDR3 size: 15 residues. The V and J ends lost 0 bases and 1 base respectively, with 10 bases between them. Germline-derived CDR1 and CDR2 are SGHRS and YFSETQ. The CDR3 here is CASSLVSAPQETQYF. CDR3 bases: TGCGCCAGCAGCTTGGTATCAGCGCCCCAAGAGACCCAGTACTTC.

CDR3 in amino acids: CASIPPQGANTEAFF. The CDR3 coding sequence is TGTGCCAGCATCCCACCACAGGGGGCGAACACTGAAGCTTTCTTT. The chain joins TRBV21-1 to TRBJ1-1; the table's D call, TRBD1, has no DNA check behind it. TRBV21-1 is a recognized pseudogene. The length of the CDR3 is 15 residues.

The gene calls are TRBV2 and TRBJ1-2; D uncertain. CDR3 length: 11 residues. Trimming left V 5 bases short and J 8 bases short, with 9 bases between. CDR1 is SNHLY, CDR2 FYNNEI, per germline. CDR3 nucleotides: TGTGCCAGCAGTTCCGCGGCGGGCTACACCTTC. Its protein is CASSSAAGYTF.

The chain has TRBV2 and TRBJ2-3; 7 bases are a match to TRBD2. Per germline, CDR1 SNHLY and CDR2 FYNNEI. After removal of 7 bases from V and 3 bases from J, the junction contained 13 bases not matched to a gene. The CDR3 runs to 16 residues. CDR3 loop: CASKLRDWGGTDTQYF. The CDR3 DNA sequence: TGTGCCAGCAAGCTCCGGGACTGGGGGGGTACAGATACGCAGTATTTT.

This chain joins TRBV7-9 and TRBJ2-5; TRBD1 matches at 12 bases. Germline-derived CDR1 and CDR2 are SEHNR and FQNEAQ (reference sequence). V lost 4 bases to trimming and J lost 7 bases; unmatched junction nucleotides: 16. The CDR3 runs 18 residues. Written as DNA, the CDR3 is TGTGCCAGCAGCTCCATGTCCTCCGGGACAGGGGGCGGGAGGACCCAGTACTTC. Its protein product is CASSSMSSGTGGGRTQYF.

The chain couples TRBV5-1 to TRBJ2-5; 14 bases fit TRBD2. Germline V gives CDR1 SGHRS, CDR2 YFSETQ. The CDR3 is 15 amino acids. J was trimmed by 4 bases and V by 4 bases; bases with no gene match: 3. CDR3 protein: CASSRGTSGRETQYF. Written as DNA, the CDR3 is TGCGCCAGCAGCCGCGGGACTAGCGGGAGAGAGACCCAGTACTTC.

The chain combines TRBV6-1 with TRBJ2-7; perhaps TRBD2 as D (6 bases). This CDR3 has 14 residues. The ends were cut back, 4 bases at V and 4 bases at J, with 14 bases in the middle. In germline, CDR1 is MNHNS, CDR2 SASEGT. The CDR3 loop reads CASSVTGLQYEQYF. The CDR3 coding sequence is TGTGCCAGCAGTGTGACGGGACTGCAATACGAGCAGTACTTC.

In nucleotides, the CDR3 is TGTGCCAGCATTGAGGCAGGGGGCATTGTTAGGGATACGCAGTATTTT. Its protein product is CASIEAGGIVRDTQYF. The V gene is TRBV28, the J gene TRBJ2-3, with 8 bases matching TRBD1. Germline lookup yields CDR1 MDHEN and CDR2 SYDVKM. CDR3 length: 16 amino acids. Unmatched junction bases numbered 15, after V lost 7 bases and J lost 6 bases.

This clone was detected a few times. The rearrangement uses TRBV27 and TRBJ2-7; 10 bases are a match to TRBD2. Germline V gives CDR1 MNHEY, CDR2 SMNVEV (reference sequence). V lost 1 base to trimming and J lost 5 bases; unmatched junction nucleotides: 11. The CDR3 sequence is 17 residues long. DNA of the CDR3: TGTGCCAGCAGTTTATTTTCGACGGGGCTAGCGGGAGACGAGCAGTACTTC. Protein product: CASSLFSTGLAGDEQYF.